This is a list of T cell receptor beta chains from one sample in a study of blood T cell repertoires in COVID-19. Generated by immunoSEQ multiplex PCR, the TCRdb table keeps only in-frame clones and is missing some. The data show approximately 120,000 clones, roughly 71% seen once. What was sequenced was peripheral blood. These receptor sequences come from a man older than 75 with acute or convalescent COVID-19. Each CDR3 is given with its conserved first and last residue. The D gene is left open where the match is weak. A clone size is listed for some rows: how often the clone was seen (once, few, many), or a class if it is expanded.

size: .
J: TRBJ1-6
V: TRBV15
D: .
DNA: TGTGCCACCAGCAGGAAACTAAAAAATTCACCCCTCCACTTT
CDR3: CATSRKLKNSPLHF

size: .
J: TRBJ1-2
V: TRBV15
D: .
DNA: TGTGCCGTATGGACAGACGCTAACTATGGCTACACCTTC
CDR3: CAVWTDANYGYTF

size: .
J: TRBJ1-5
V: TRBV2
D: .
DNA: TGTGCCAGCAGTGAAGGCGCATTCGGCAATCAGCCCCAGCATTTT
CDR3: CASSEGAFGNQPQHF

size: many
J: TRBJ1-2
V: TRBV9
D: .
DNA: TGTGCCAGCAGCGTAGGACACGCTCAGGGAGGTGGCTACACCTTC
CDR3: CASSVGHAQGGGYTF

size: .
J: TRBJ2-3
V: TRBV6-5
D: .
DNA: TGTGCCAGCAGTTACCTTGGGAGGGGGGGGGATACGCAGTATTTT
CDR3: CASSYLGRGGDTQYF

size: .
J: TRBJ2-2
V: TRBV12-3/TRBV12-4
D: .
DNA: TGTGCCAGCAGCCGTGACACTGCGGGGGAGCTGTTTTTT
CDR3: CASSRDTAGELFF

size: .
J: TRBJ1-5
V: TRBV19
D: .
DNA: TGTGCCAGTAGTATAGGGGGCCTGATAGGTCAGCCCCAGCATTTT
CDR3: CASSIGGLIGQPQHF

size: once
J: TRBJ1-2
V: TRBV29-1
D: TRBD1
DNA: TGCAGCGTTGAAGAGGCAGGGGGGATTAACTATGGCTACACCTTC
CDR3: CSVEEAGGINYGYTF

size: .
J: TRBJ1-3
V: TRBV7-9
D: .
DNA: TGTGCCAGCAGCTTACCCTCCTCTGGAAACACCATATATTTT
CDR3: CASSLPSSGNTIYF

size: .
J: TRBJ1-5
V: TRBV7-6
D: .
DNA: TGTGCCAGCAGCTTAGCGGGGGGTCAGCCCCAGCATTTT
CDR3: CASSLAGGQPQHF

size: .
J: TRBJ2-2
V: TRBV11-3
D: TRBD1
DNA: TGTGCCAGCAGCTTGACTTTGGGGACAGGAAACACCGGGGAGCTGTTTTTT
CDR3: CASSLTLGTGNTGELFF

size: .
J: TRBJ1-2
V: TRBV29-1
D: TRBD1
DNA: TGCAGCGTAGAAGGGGACGGACAGGAACCCCCTATCTATGGCTACACCTTC
CDR3: CSVEGDGQEPPIYGYTF

size: .
J: TRBJ1-2
V: TRBV30
D: .
DNA: TGTGCCTGGAGTGTCTCGAGCGGCAACTATGGCTACACCTTC
CDR3: CAWSVSSGNYGYTF

size: .
J: TRBJ2-7
V: TRBV5-1
D: .
DNA: TGCGCCAGCAGCTTGGCGACAGCCTACGAGCAGTACTTC
CDR3: CASSLATAYEQYF

size: .
J: TRBJ2-1
V: TRBV5-4
D: TRBD1
DNA: TGTGCCAGCAGCCCGGACAGGGGGCGAAATGAGCAGTTCTTC
CDR3: CASSPDRGRNEQFF

size: few
J: TRBJ1-2
V: TRBV7-9
D: .
DNA: TGTGCCAGCAGCTCACGCCTGGGACACCTCTATGGCTACACCTTC
CDR3: CASSSRLGHLYGYTF

size: once
J: TRBJ2-3
V: TRBV24-1
D: .
DNA: TGTGCCACCAGTCCCCGGGGACAACACACAGATACGCAGTATTTT
CDR3: CATSPRGQHTDTQYF

size: .
J: TRBJ1-2
V: TRBV28
D: .
DNA: TGTGCCAGCAGTTTTGGCCAATATGGCTACACCTTC
CDR3: CASSFGQYGYTF

size: .
J: TRBJ2-5
V: TRBV7-9
D: .
DNA: TGTGCCAGCAGCCGGAGTGTCGTACGGGGATCTGAGACCCAGTACTTC
CDR3: CASSRSVVRGSETQYF

size: .
J: TRBJ1-6
V: TRBV28
D: TRBD1
DNA: TGTGCCAGCAGTTTAGGACAGGTCAGGCATTCACCCCTCCACTTT
CDR3: CASSLGQVRHSPLHF

size: many
J: TRBJ1-4
V: TRBV5-1
D: .
DNA: TGCGCCAACCTCCGGGACATCTCGGCTAATGAAAAACTGTTTTTT
CDR3: CANLRDISANEKLFF

size: .
J: TRBJ2-6
V: TRBV9
D: TRBD2
DNA: TGTGCCAGCAGCACTAGCGGGGGGGCGTTAGGGGCCAACGTCCTGACTTTC
CDR3: CASSTSGGALGANVLTF

size: .
J: TRBJ1-5
V: TRBV21-1
D: .
DNA: TGTGCCAGCGATCACCGAGATAGCAATCAGCCCCAGCATTTT
CDR3: CASDHRDSNQPQHF

size: once
J: TRBJ1-1
V: TRBV5-6
D: .
DNA: TGTGCCAGCAGCTTCGACGGCAGGGAGGACACTGAAGCTTTCTTT
CDR3: CASSFDGREDTEAFF

size: .
J: TRBJ2-5
V: TRBV7-2
D: .
DNA: TGTGCCAGCAGCCAACAGGGTAGCCCAGAGACCCAGTACTTC
CDR3: CASSQQGSPETQYF

size: .
J: TRBJ2-1
V: TRBV15
D: TRBD1
DNA: TGTGCCACCAGCAGAGCCTATTATGGACAGGGGGCGAATGAGCAGTTCTTC
CDR3: CATSRAYYGQGANEQFF

size: .
J: TRBJ2-2
V: TRBV2
D: TRBD1
DNA: TGTGCCAGCAGTTTAGACAGGGGGCGGACCGGGGAGCTGTTTTTT
CDR3: CASSLDRGRTGELFF

size: .
J: TRBJ1-2
V: TRBV9
D: .
DNA: TGTGCCAGCAGCGTCGAGACAGACTATGGCTACACCTTC
CDR3: CASSVETDYGYTF

size: .
J: TRBJ2-3
V: TRBV6-6
D: .
DNA: TGTGCCAGCAGCACCACCGGGTCGCCTACAGATACGCAGTATTTT
CDR3: CASSTTGSPTDTQYF

size: .
J: TRBJ1-2
V: TRBV19
D: TRBD1
DNA: TGTGCCAGTAGCACTACAGGGGAGACGTTCTATGGCTACACCTTC
CDR3: CASSTTGETFYGYTF

size: .
J: TRBJ1-3
V: TRBV9
D: TRBD1
DNA: TGTGCCAGCAGCGTCGACAGGGCGGACACCATATATTTT
CDR3: CASSVDRADTIYF

size: .
J: TRBJ1-1
V: TRBV5-1
D: TRBD1
DNA: TGCGCCAGCAGCTCAGGGGGTAGGAACACTGAAGCTTTCTTT
CDR3: CASSSGGRNTEAFF

size: .
J: TRBJ2-6
V: TRBV10-3
D: .
DNA: TGTGCCATCAGTGAGCCCCTGGGCACTCGCTCTGGGGCCAACGTCCTGACTTTC
CDR3: CAISEPLGTRSGANVLTF

size: .
J: TRBJ2-6
V: TRBV6-5
D: .
DNA: TGTGCCAGCAACCCCCGGGACTCTGGGGCCAACGTCCTGACTTTC
CDR3: CASNPRDSGANVLTF

size: .
J: TRBJ2-1
V: TRBV5-1
D: TRBD1
DNA: TGCGCCAGCAGCTTGGAAGGGGGCTCGTACAATGAGCAGTTCTTC
CDR3: CASSLEGGSYNEQFF

size: .
J: TRBJ1-3
V: TRBV7-9
D: .
DNA: TGTGCCAGCAGCTTAGGAGAAGGAAACACCATATATTTT
CDR3: CASSLGEGNTIYF

size: .
J: TRBJ1-6
V: TRBV7-2
D: .
DNA: TGTGCCAGCAGCTTAGTGGGGGAGGTGGATTCACCCCTCCACTTT
CDR3: CASSLVGEVDSPLHF

size: .
J: TRBJ1-4
V: TRBV29-1
D: TRBD1
DNA: TGCAGCGTATCTCGACAGGGTGAAAAACTGTTTTTT
CDR3: CSVSRQGEKLFF

size: .
J: TRBJ2-3
V: TRBV11-3
D: TRBD1
DNA: TGTGCCAGCAGCTTGGTTGGACAGGGATTAGATACGCAGTATTTT
CDR3: CASSLVGQGLDTQYF

size: .
J: TRBJ1-3
V: TRBV30
D: TRBD1
DNA: TGTGCCTGGAGTTTTCCGGGACAGGGCCGAAACACCATATATTTT
CDR3: CAWSFPGQGRNTIYF

size: .
J: TRBJ1-5
V: TRBV7-6
D: TRBD1
DNA: TGTGCCAGCAGCGCGGGGGACAGGGGGCTTTATCAGCCCCAGCATTTT
CDR3: CASSAGDRGLYQPQHF

size: few
J: TRBJ2-2
V: TRBV19
D: TRBD1
DNA: TGTGCCAGTAGTCTGGGACAGGGACCCGGGGAGCTGTTTTTT
CDR3: CASSLGQGPGELFF

size: .
J: TRBJ1-1
V: TRBV5-1
D: TRBD1
DNA: TGCGCCAGCAGCTTGGGGACAGGGTGGGACACTGAAGCTTTCTTT
CDR3: CASSLGTGWDTEAFF

size: .
J: TRBJ2-2
V: TRBV6-5
D: .
DNA: TGTGCCAGCAAGCCGGACCGGGGCACCGGGGAGCTGTTTTTT
CDR3: CASKPDRGTGELFF

size: .
J: TRBJ2-1
V: TRBV29-1
D: .
DNA: TGCAGCGTTGGGGGGGACTCAACCTACAATGAGCAGTTCTTC
CDR3: CSVGGDSTYNEQFF

size: .
J: TRBJ1-1
V: TRBV6-5
D: .
DNA: TGTGCCAGCAGTTTAAGGGGCAGGACTGAAGCTTTCTTT
CDR3: CASSLRGRTEAFF

size: once
J: TRBJ1-6
V: TRBV28
D: .
DNA: TGTGCCAGCAGCCTATCTACAGGGCTCGGCTCCTATAATTCACCCCTCCACTTT
CDR3: CASSLSTGLGSYNSPLHF

size: once
J: TRBJ2-5
V: TRBV19
D: TRBD1
DNA: TGTGCCAGTAGTATTCCACGGGACAGGGGGCGAGAGACCCAGTACTTC
CDR3: CASSIPRDRGRETQYF

size: .
J: TRBJ1-1
V: TRBV11-2
D: TRBD1
DNA: TGTGCCAGCAGCTTAAGGACAGGGAACACTGAAGCTTTCTTT
CDR3: CASSLRTGNTEAFF

size: .
J: TRBJ1-5
V: TRBV7-2
D: .
DNA: TGTGCCAGCAGCTTATCGGCGGGGATGAATCAGCCCCAGCATTTT
CDR3: CASSLSAGMNQPQHF

size: few
J: TRBJ2-3
V: TRBV5-1
D: TRBD2
DNA: TGCGCCAGCCAAGGGACTAGTGCAGATACGCAGTATTTT
CDR3: CASQGTSADTQYF

size: once
J: TRBJ1-4
V: TRBV28
D: .
DNA: TGTGCCAGCAGTTCCCCCTGGGGGGGGACCGAAAAACTGTTTTTT
CDR3: CASSSPWGGTEKLFF

size: .
J: TRBJ2-7
V: TRBV6-5
D: TRBD1
DNA: TGTGCCAGCAGCTCGGGACAGGGCTACGAGCAGTACTTC
CDR3: CASSSGQGYEQYF

size: .
J: TRBJ1-1
V: TRBV28
D: .
DNA: TGTGCCAGCAGTCCTAAAAAACAGGGATGGAGGGAAGCTTTCTTT
CDR3: CASSPKKQGWREAFF

size: once
J: TRBJ1-1
V: TRBV11-1
D: TRBD1
DNA: TGTGCCAGCAGCATTCCAACAGGGGCGGGCACTGAAGCTTTCTTT
CDR3: CASSIPTGAGTEAFF